Listed here is a single T cell receptor (beta chain). Its antigen is unknown. The input lacks base qualities; no much larger clone sits a single base away. These data come from a study of blood T cell repertoires in COVID-19 (TCRdb year 2020). The study in broad terms: Samples from collaborators originated in the United States, Italy and Spain and spanned both the acute and convalescent phases of COVID-19. The repertoires were made available in a free public database intended to serve as a resource for research on the immune response to SARS-CoV-2. Samples came from the ongoing ImmuneRACE study (first 160 participants) plus 1,254 subjects from 6 global collaborators. The prospective study material was composed of cDNA or gDNA derived from T cells, B-cell-depleted T cells, or PBMCs. Where HLA class I and class II types were available, the types were taken from metadata supplied by the sample provider, not from assay-based typing. The sample metadata nearly always contained a de-identified subject ID, COVID-19 status, age in years and sex. The dataset comprised deeply sampled blood TCRbeta repertoires from subjects exposed to, actively infected with, or recovered from COVID-19.

TCRbeta CDR3 regions were amplified from genomic DNA by means of the immunoSEQ Assay, a bias-controlled multiplex PCR. Per the original workflow: Nucleated cell counts per sample were estimated from amplification of reference gene primers within the assay. To quantify the absolute abundance of each unique TCRbeta CDR3 rearrangement, sequence reads were collapsed and filtered. For each sample, productive Simpson clonality was calculated by taking the square root of Simpson's diversity index across productive rearrangements. The table was pulled from immuneACCESS by TCRdb, which kept in-frame rearrangements only. Such tables lose some clones; where checked, under half of the loss comes from unresolved V genes, and the rest has no known cause. Clone size and the V and J calls come from that table; the DNA yielded D and trimming. This sample lists just under 350,000 clones; over 70% were detected once. The biggest ten clones account for 2.5% to 3% of the sample.

V loses 0 bases of germline sequence and J loses 1 base, and the interval between the two ends is 7 bases. The germline V gene sets CDR1 to LGHNA and CDR2 to YSLEER. Inclusive of the bounding cysteine and phenylalanine, the CDR3 is 16 residues long. Only the CDR3 portion is preserved as DNA: 48 bases, with reading frame beginning at the first base. Study-wide conclusions, independent of this receptor: The amount of clinical and demographic metadata varied by source and participant and was provided uncurated.

The collaborating institutions used their own protocols to collect whole blood in K2EDTA tubes. For TCRbeta analysis, collaborator samples were shipped as frozen whole blood, as isolated PBMCs, or as DNA extracted from either sample type. The TCR originated in a man aged 25-40 years with active or convalescent COVID-19. Material: peripheral blood. This sequence uses TRBV4-3 and TRBJ2-6; confidence is insufficient to name the D gene. The CDR3 reads as follows: CASSQEAGSGANVLTF. DNA sequence: TGCGCCAGCAGCCAAGAGGCCGGGTCTGGGGCCAACGTCCTGACTTTC.